A selection of T cell receptor beta chains follows, all from one sample in a study of T cells in Graves' hyperthyroidism and ophthalmopathy. TCRdb ran MiXCR on the multiplex PCR reads and lists one entry per CDR3 protein. Here the sample spans about 47,000 distinct CDR3 sequences, 54% being singletons. The sequenced material came from peripheral blood or thyroid tissue (not recorded which). The receptors derive from a man younger than 35 with Graves' hyperthyroidism. CDR3s include the opening cysteine and the closing phenylalanine or tryptophan. The D gene is left open where the match is weak. The listing skips clone size in some rows; elsewhere it reads once, few, many or a size class.

CASSRQYRGETQYF	TGTGCCAGCAGCAGACAGTATAGGGGAGAGACCCAGTACTTC	-	many	TRBV2	TRBJ2-5
CSGDWALPYGYTF	TGCAGTGGGGATTGGGCCCTTCCCTATGGCTACACCTTC	-	many	TRBV20-1	TRBJ1-2
CSATEEPSSYGYTF	TGCAGTGCAACGGAGGAACCTAGCTCTTATGGCTACACCTTC	-	-	TRBV29-1	TRBJ1-2
CASSYEVRRVLWDTGELFF	TGTGCCAGCAGTTACGAAGTACGAAGGGTCTTATGGGACACCGGGGAGCTGTTTTTT	-	many	TRBV6-5	TRBJ2-2
CSATPPLDSNWRATNEKLFF	TGCAGTGCTACCCCTCCACTGGACAGTAATTGGAGAGCAACTAATGAAAAACTGTTTTTT	-	many	TRBV20-1	TRBJ1-4
CASSSSGGQEGTQYF	TGTGCCAGCAGCTCCTCCGGGGGACAGGAGGGGACCCAGTACTTC	TRBD1	-	TRBV13	TRBJ2-5
CASSPGAGYEQYF	TGCGCCAGCAGCCCCGGGGCAGGCTACGAGCAGTACTTC	-	once	TRBV5-1	TRBJ2-7
CASSPQGAMDTEAFF	TGTGCCAGCAGTCCCCAGGGGGCAATGGACACTGAAGCTTTCTTT	TRBD1	-	TRBV25-1	TRBJ1-1
CASSTGRVETQYF	TGTGCCAGCAGCACCGGCAGGGTCGAGACCCAGTACTTC	-	medium-sized	TRBV6-6	TRBJ2-5
CASSFTNTVAFF	TGTGCCAGCAGCTTTACGAACACTGTGGCTTTCTTT	-	-	TRBV7-2	TRBJ1-1
CATMGFGANTGELFF	TGTGCCACCATGGGTTTCGGAGCGAACACCGGGGAGCTGTTTTTT	-	-	TRBV24-1	TRBJ2-2
CASRWGRSNEKLFF	TGTGCCAGCAGGTGGGGGCGGAGTAATGAAAAACTGTTTTTT	-	-	TRBV2	TRBJ1-4
CSGTGGYEQYF	TGCAGCGGGACAGGGGGCTACGAGCAGTACTTC	TRBD1	-	TRBV20-1	TRBJ2-7
CASSSIHEQYF	TGTGCCAGCAGTTCCATCCACGAGCAGTACTTC	-	many	TRBV28	TRBJ2-7
CASSPRGVGYPNTIYF	TGTGCCAGCAGTCCCCGGGGGGTAGGCTACCCGAACACCATATATTTT	-	-	TRBV6-6	TRBJ1-3
CASSEGGRNYGYTF	TGTGCCAGCAGTGAAGGGGGACGGAACTATGGCTACACCTTC	-	-	TRBV2	TRBJ1-2
CASSKGTGLNSPLHF	TGTGCCAGCAGCAAAGGGACAGGGCTTAATTCACCCCTCCACTTT	TRBD1	medium-sized	TRBV7-2	TRBJ1-6
CSARDFGTGTYEQYF	TGCAGTGCTAGAGATTTCGGGACAGGCACCTACGAGCAGTACTTC	TRBD1	medium-sized	TRBV20-1	TRBJ2-7
CASSKGVAEAFF	TGTGCCAGCAGTAAGGGGGTCGCTGAAGCTTTCTTT	-	-	TRBV2	TRBJ1-1
CASSLTSGNTGELFF	TGCGCCAGCAGCTTAACTAGCGGTAACACCGGGGAGCTGTTTTTT	TRBD2	many	TRBV5-1	TRBJ2-2
CASSFYQETQYF	TGTGCCAGCAGCTTTTACCAAGAGACCCAGTACTTC	-	many	TRBV7-9	TRBJ2-5
CASRNRVMDYGYTF	TGTGCCAGCCGAAACAGGGTCATGGACTATGGCTACACCTTC	-	-	TRBV2	TRBJ1-2
CASSYRQGYGYTF	TGCGCCAGCAGCTACCGACAGGGCTATGGCTACACCTTC	TRBD1	many	TRBV5-1	TRBJ1-2